This section outlines one TCR beta chain sequence together with its context. The sample comes from a study of blood T cell repertoires in COVID-19. Study details: From T cells, B-cell-depleted T cells, or PBMCs came the material, which was cDNA or gDNA.

The germline CDR1 and CDR2 sequences are SGHRS and YFSETQ. The CDR3 is made up of 15 amino acids. With V trimmed by 2 bases and J by 6 bases, 7 bases remained unmatched. Original methodology: Amplified reference gene primers provided the basis for estimating nucleated cell counts. The data were produced by immunoSEQ multiplex PCR, yet TCRdb's version contains in-frame clones alone and is incomplete. D and trimming come from the DNA, and the V and J calls and clone size come from that table. In the table there are 150,000 to 200,000 clones, roughly 89% of which are singletons. Sequencing input: peripheral blood. The rearrangement links TRBV5-1 to TRBJ2-2; the match to TRBD1 covers 7 bases. The receptor's source is a woman under 30 who had recovered from COVID-19. The CDR3 DNA reads TGCGCCAGCAGCTTTACAGGGGCAGTAGCCGGGGAGCTGTTTTTT. Encoded protein: CASSFTGAVAGELFF.